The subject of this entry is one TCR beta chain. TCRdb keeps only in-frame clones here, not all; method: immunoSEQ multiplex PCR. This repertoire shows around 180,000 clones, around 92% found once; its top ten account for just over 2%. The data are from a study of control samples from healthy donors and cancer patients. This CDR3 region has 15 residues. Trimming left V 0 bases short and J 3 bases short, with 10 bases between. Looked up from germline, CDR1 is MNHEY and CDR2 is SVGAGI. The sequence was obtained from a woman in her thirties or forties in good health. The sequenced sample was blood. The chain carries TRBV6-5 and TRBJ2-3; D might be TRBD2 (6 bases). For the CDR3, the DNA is TGTGCCAGCAGTTACTCCGGCGGGGCAACAGATACGCAGTATTTT. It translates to CASSYSGGATDTQYF.